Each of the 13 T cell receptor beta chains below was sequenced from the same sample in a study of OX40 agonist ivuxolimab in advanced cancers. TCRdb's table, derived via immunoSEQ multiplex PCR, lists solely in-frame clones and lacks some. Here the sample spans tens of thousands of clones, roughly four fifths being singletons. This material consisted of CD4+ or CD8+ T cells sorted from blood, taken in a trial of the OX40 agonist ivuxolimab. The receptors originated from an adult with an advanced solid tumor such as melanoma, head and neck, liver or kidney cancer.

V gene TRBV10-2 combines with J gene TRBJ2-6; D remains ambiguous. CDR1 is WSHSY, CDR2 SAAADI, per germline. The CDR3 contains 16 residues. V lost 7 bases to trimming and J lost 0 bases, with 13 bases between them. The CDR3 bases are TGCGCCAGCACCGGACGGCCATTCTCTGGGGCCAACGTCCTGACTTTC. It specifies CASTGRPFSGANVLTF.

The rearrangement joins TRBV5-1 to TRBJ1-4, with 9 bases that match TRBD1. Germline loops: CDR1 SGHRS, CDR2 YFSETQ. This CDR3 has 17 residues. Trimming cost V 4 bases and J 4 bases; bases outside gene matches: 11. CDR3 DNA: TGCGCCAGCAGCCTCCGAACAGGGGGCGAAGGTAATGAAAAACTGTTTTTT. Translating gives CASSLRTGGEGNEKLFF.

CDR3 in DNA: TGTGCCAGCAGCTTGGGTGGGACTAGGACCTTGTACTTC. Amino acid sequence: CASSLGGTRTLYF. The chain carries TRBV7-2 and TRBJ2-5; TRBD2 agrees at 8 bases. J lost 13 bases, V lost 3 bases, and 10 bases had no gene match. Germline CDR1 reads SGHTA; CDR2 reads FQGNSA. The length of the CDR3 is 13 residues.

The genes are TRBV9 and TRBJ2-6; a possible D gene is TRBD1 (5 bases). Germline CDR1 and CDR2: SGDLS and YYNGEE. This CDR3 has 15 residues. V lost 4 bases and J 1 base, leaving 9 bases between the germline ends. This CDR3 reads CASSPRQSGANVLTF. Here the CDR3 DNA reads TGTGCCAGCAGCCCCCGACAGTCTGGGGCCAACGTCCTGACTTTC.

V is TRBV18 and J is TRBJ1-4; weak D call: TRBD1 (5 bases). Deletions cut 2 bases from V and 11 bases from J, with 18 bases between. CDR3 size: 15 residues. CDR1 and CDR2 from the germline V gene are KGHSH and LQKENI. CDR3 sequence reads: CASSPRDGNFLKLFF. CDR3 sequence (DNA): TGTGCCAGCTCACCAAGGGACGGGAATTTCTTGAAACTGTTTTTT.

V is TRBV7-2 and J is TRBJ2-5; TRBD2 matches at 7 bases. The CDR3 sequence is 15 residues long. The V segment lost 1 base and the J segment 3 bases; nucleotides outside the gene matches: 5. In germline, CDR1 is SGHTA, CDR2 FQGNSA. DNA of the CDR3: TGTGCCAGCAGCTTAGGTCTAGCGGCGGAAGAGACCCAGTACTTC. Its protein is CASSLGLAAEETQYF.

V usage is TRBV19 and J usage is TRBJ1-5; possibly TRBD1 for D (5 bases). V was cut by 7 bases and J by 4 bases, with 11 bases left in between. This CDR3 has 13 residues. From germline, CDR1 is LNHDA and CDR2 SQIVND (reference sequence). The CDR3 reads CASTDSLNQPQHF. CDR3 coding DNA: TGTGCCAGTACCGACAGCTTAAATCAGCCCCAGCATTTT. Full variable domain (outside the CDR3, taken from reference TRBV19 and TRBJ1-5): DGGITQSPKYLFRKEGQNVTLSCEQNLNHDAMYWYRQDPGQGLRLIYYSQIVNDFQKGDIAEGYSVSREKKESFPLTVTSAQKNPTAFYLCASTDSLNQPQHFGDGTRLSIL.

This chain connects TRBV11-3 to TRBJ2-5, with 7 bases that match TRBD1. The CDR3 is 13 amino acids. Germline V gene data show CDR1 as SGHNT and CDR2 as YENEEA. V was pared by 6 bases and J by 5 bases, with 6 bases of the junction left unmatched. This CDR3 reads CASSSQGLETQYF. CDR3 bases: TGTGCCAGCAGTTCACAGGGGTTGGAGACCCAGTACTTC.

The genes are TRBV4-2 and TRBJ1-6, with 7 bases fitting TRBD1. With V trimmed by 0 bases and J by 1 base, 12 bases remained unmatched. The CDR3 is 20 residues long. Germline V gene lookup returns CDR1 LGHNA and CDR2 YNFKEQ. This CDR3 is CASSQEGQGVYGSYNSPLHF. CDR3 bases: TGTGCCAGCAGCCAAGAGGGGCAGGGGGTATACGGGTCCTATAATTCACCCCTCCACTTT.

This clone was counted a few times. CDR3 sequence reads: CASSLGYSYEQYF. In nucleotides, the CDR3 is TGTGCCAGCAGCTTAGGATACTCCTACGAGCAGTACTTC. The rearrangement links TRBV5-6 to TRBJ2-7; D not certain. V was pared by 2 bases and J by 0 bases, with 6 bases between. Germline CDR1 reads SGHDT; CDR2 reads YYEEEE. The CDR3 loop spans 13 amino acids.

As DNA, the CDR3 is TGCAGCGTTGTAAACAGAAACACTGAAGCTTTCTTT. Translating it yields CSVVNRNTEAFF. The chain carries TRBV29-1 and TRBJ1-1; D gene unclear. This CDR3 region has 12 residues. Germline V CDR1 and CDR2: SQVTM, ANQGSEA. Trimming stripped 4 bases from V and 2 bases from J, with 8 bases between.

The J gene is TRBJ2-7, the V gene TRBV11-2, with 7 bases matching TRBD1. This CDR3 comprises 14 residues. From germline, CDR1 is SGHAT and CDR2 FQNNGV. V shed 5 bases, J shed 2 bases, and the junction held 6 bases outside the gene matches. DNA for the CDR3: TGTGCCAGCAGCCTACAGGGGTTCACCTACGAGCAGTACTTC. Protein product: CASSLQGFTYEQYF.

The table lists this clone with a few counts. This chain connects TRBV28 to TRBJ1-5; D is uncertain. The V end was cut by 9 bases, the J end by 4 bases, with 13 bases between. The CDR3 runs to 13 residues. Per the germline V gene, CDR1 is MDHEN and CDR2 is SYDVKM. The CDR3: CASHSSTNQPQHF. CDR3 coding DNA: TGTGCCAGTCACAGCAGCACTAATCAGCCCCAGCATTTT.